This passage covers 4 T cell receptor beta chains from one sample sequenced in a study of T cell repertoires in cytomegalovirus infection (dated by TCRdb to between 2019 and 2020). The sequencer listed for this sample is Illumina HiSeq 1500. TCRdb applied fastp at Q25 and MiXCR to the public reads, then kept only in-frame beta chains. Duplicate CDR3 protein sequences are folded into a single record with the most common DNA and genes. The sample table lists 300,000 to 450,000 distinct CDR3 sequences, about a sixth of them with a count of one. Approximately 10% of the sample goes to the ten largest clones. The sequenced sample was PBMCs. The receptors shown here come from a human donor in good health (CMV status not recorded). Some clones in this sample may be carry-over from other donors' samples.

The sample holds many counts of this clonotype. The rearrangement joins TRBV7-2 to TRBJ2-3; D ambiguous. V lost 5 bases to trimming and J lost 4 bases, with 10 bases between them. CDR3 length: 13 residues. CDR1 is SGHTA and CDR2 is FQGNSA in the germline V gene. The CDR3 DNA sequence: TGTGCCAGCAGCCAAAACCCGTCAGATACGCAGTATTTT. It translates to CASSQNPSDTQYF.

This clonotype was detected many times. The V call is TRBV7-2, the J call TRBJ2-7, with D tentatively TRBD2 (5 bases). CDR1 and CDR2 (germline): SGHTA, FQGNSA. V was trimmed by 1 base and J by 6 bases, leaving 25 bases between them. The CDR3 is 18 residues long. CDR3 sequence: CASSLGYWTTSAKGEQYF. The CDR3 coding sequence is TGTGCCAGCAGCTTAGGGTACTGGACCACTAGTGCCAAAGGCGAGCAGTACTTC.

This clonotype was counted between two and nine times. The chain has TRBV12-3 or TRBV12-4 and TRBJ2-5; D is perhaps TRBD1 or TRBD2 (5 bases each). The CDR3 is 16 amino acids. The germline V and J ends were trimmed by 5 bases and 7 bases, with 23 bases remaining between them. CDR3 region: CASSRTAFGGEATQYF. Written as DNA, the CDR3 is TGTGCCAGCAGTCGGACCGCCTTTGGGGGTGAGGCGACCCAGTACTTC.

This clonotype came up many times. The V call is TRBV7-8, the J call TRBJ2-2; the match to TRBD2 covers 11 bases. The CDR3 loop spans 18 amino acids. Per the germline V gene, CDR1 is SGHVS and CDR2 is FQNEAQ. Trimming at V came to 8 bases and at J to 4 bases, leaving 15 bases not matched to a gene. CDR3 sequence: CASSERASGGYITGELFF. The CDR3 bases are TGTGCCAGCTCGGAGAGGGCTAGCGGGGGGTATATCACCGGGGAGCTGTTTTTT.